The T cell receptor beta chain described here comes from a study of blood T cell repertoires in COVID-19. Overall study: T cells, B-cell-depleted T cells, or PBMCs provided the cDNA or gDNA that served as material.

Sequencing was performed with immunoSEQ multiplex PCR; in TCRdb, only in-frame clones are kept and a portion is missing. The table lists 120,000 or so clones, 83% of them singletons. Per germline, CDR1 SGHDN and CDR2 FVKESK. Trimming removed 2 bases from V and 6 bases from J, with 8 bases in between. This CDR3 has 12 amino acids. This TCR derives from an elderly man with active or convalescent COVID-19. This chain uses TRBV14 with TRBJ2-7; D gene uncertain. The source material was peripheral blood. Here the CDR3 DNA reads TGTGCCAGCAGCCAACGAGTCGGCGAGCAGTACTTC. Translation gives CASSQRVGEQYF.